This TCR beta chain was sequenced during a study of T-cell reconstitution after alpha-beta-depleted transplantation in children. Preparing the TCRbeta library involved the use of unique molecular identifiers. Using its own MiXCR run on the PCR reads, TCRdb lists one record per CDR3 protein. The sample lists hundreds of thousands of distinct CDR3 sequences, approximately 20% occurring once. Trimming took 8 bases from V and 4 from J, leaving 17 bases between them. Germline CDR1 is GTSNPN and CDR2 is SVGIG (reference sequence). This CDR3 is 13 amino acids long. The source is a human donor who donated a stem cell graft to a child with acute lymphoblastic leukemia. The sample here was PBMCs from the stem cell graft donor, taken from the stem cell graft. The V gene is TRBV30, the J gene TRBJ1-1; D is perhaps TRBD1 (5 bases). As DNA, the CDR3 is TGTGCCGGAAAAAAGTGGGGGAGCACTGAAGCTTTCTTT. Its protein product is CAGKKWGSTEAFF.